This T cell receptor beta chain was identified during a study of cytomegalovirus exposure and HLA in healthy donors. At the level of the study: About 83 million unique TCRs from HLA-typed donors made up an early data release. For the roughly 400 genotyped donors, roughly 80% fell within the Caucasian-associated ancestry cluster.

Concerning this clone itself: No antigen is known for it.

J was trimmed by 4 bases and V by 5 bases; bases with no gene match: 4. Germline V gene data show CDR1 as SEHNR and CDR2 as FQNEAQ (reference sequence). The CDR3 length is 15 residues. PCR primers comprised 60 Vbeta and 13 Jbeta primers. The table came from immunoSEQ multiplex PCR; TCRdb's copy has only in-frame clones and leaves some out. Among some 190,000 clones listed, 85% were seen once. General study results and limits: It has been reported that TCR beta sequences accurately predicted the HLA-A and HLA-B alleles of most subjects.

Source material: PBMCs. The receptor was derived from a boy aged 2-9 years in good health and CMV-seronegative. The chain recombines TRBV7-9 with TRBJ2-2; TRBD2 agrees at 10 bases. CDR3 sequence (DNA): TGTGCCAGCAGCCGACTAGCGGGTATCACCGGGGAGCTGTTTTTT. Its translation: CASSRLAGITGELFF.